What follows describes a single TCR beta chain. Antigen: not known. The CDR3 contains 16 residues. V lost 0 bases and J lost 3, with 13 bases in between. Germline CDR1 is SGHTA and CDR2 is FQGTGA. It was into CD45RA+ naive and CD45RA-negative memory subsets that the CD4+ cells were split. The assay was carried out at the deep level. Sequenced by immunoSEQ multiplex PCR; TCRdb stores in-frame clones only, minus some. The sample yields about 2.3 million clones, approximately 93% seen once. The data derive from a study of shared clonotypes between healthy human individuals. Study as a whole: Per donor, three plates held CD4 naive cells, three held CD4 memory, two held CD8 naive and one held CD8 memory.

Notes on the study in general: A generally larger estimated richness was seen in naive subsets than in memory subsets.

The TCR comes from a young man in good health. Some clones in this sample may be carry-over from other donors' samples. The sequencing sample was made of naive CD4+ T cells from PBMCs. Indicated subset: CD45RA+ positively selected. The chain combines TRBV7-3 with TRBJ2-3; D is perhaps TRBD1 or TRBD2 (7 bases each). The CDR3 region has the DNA TGTGCCAGCAGCTTAACGGGAGGGGGCAATACAGATACGCAGTATTTT. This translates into CASSLTGGGNTDTQYF. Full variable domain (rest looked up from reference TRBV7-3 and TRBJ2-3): GAGVSQTPSNKVTEKGKYVELRCDPISGHTALYWYRQSLGQGPEFLIYFQGTGAADDSGLPNDRFFAVRPEGSVSTLKIQRTERGDSAVYLCASSLTGGGNTDTQYFGPGTRLTVL.